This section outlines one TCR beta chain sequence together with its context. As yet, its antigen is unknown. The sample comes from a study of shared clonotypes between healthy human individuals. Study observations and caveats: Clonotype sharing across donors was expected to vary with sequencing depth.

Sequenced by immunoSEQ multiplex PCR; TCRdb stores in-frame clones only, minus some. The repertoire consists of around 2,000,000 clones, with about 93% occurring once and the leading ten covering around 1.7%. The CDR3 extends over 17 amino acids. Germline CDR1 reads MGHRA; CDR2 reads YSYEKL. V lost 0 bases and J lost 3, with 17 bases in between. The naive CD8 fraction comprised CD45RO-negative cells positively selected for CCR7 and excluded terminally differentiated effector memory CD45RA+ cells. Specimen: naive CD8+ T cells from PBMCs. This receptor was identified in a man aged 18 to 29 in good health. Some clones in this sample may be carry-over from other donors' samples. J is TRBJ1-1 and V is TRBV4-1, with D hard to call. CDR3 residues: CASSQEGVGSGYTEAFF. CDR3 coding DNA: TGCGCCAGCAGCCAAGAAGGAGTCGGCTCGGGGTACACTGAAGCTTTCTTT.